This T cell receptor beta chain was documented in a study of CD8 T cells in Susac syndrome. With respect to this clonotype: The antigen remains undetermined.

Study outcomes and limitations: By the study's own acknowledgment, its TCR sequencing and HLA analysis included relatively few individuals.

Germline V CDR1 and CDR2: GTSNPN, SVGIG (reference sequence). Trimming removed 3 bases from V and 0 bases from J, with 15 bases in between. The CDR3 length is 17 residues. Reverse transcription of about 0.45 to 1 ug RNA used random hexamers. Coverage of TCR beta CDR3 amplification by immunoSEQ multiplex PCR extended to 54 Vbeta and 13 Jbeta. TCRdb reprocessed the immunoSEQ multiplex PCR reads via MiXCR and lists one record per CDR3 protein. The sample records about 120,000 distinct CDR3 sequences, roughly 94% being singletons. From blood CD8+ and CD4+ T cells, TCR beta sequences were generated. Controls matched for sex and age were healthy donors.

This clonotype was obtained from a human donor in good health. Sequences were obtained from CD4+ T cells from PBMCs. The chain has TRBV30 and TRBJ2-6; no firm D call. CDR3 DNA sequence: TGTGCCTGGAGGATTACACTCATCAGCTCTGGGGCCAACGTCCTGACTTTC. Translation gives CAWRITLISSGANVLTF.